The source of this TCR beta chain is a study of cytomegalovirus exposure and HLA in healthy donors. Study findings and constraints: 150 or so TCR beta chains were listed as cytomegalovirus-associated. Earlier results showed most TCR beta V segments being productive about 87% or about 30% of the time.

This PCR relied on a set of 60 Vbeta primers and 13 Jbeta primers. The repertoire was sequenced with immunoSEQ multiplex PCR; TCRdb's copy has only in-frame clones and lacks some. The repertoire consists of more than 100,000 clones, with about 61% occurring once and the leading ten covering 2% to 2.5%. CDR3 length: 13 amino acids. Per germline, CDR1 KGHSH and CDR2 LQKENI. A remark on this clone: Its cognate antigen is unknown. The junction shows a germline mismatch at one end, possibly a read error.

Sample: PBMCs. The receptor was isolated from a woman between 40 and 50 years old in good health and CMV-seronegative. This chain links TRBV18 with TRBJ2-4; TRBD1 agrees at 9 bases. CDR3: CASSLSTGDRVIF. The CDR3 nucleotides are TGTGCCAGCTCACTGTCCACGGGGGACAGGGTTATCTTC. The full variable domain, with the rest looked up from reference TRBV18 and TRBJ2-4, is NAGVMQNPRHLVRRRGQEARLRCSPMKGHSHVYWYRQLPEEGLKFMVYLQKENIIDESGMPKERFSAEFPKEGPSILRIQQVVRGDSAAYFCASSLSTGDRVIFGAGTRLSVL.